This T cell receptor (beta chain) came from a study of T cell repertoires in cytomegalovirus infection. Study details: The public TCR beta signatures pointed to both CMV infection and matching HLA type.

TCRdb re-analysed the reads in MiXCR, keeping a single row per CDR3 protein. The sample includes roughly 300,000 distinct CDR3 sequences, about 23% seen only once; the top ten take over 11%. Whole-study results and caveats: CMV carriers with the relevant HLA were identified by cumulative public TCR beta family frequency. The ex vivo response was dominated by HLA-C-restricted CMV-specific TCR beta clonotypes.

The ends were cut back, 2 bases at V and 0 bases at J, with 18 bases in the middle. The germline gives CDR1 SGHAT, CDR2 FQNNGV. The CDR3 runs to 18 residues. This clonotype was counted many times. Antigen: not known. This sequence was found in a human donor in good health (CMV status not recorded). Some clones in this sample may be carry-over from other donors' samples. The sequencing sample was made of PBMCs. The V call is TRBV11-2, the J call TRBJ2-3; tentatively, D is TRBD1 or TRBD2 (7 bases each). The CDR3 loop is CASSLRRGTAPSTDTQYF. The DNA for the CDR3 is TGTGCCAGCAGCTTACGGCGGGGGACAGCCCCTAGCACAGATACGCAGTATTTT.